This TCR beta chain emerged from a study of OX40 agonist ivuxolimab in advanced cancers. Data came from immunoSEQ multiplex PCR; TCRdb stores just in-frame clones and leaves some out. The top ten hold 0.45% to 0.55% of the sample, which has about 91,000 clones, approximately 90% seen once. Germline CDR1 reads SGHTA; CDR2 reads FQGTGA. The CDR3 runs to 13 residues. The V end was cut by 5 bases, the J end by 7 bases, with 11 bases between. The chain employs TRBV7-3 and TRBJ2-2; D unresolved. This receptor was obtained from an adult with an advanced solid tumor such as melanoma, head and neck, liver or kidney cancer. Sample: CD4+ or CD8+ T cells sorted from blood, taken in a trial of the OX40 agonist ivuxolimab. CDR3 nucleotides: TGTGCCAGCAGCCCTACGACCTTCGGGGAGCTGTTTTTT. This sequence encodes CASSPTTFGELFF.